This T cell receptor beta chain was captured by sequencing in a study of T cells in localized non-small cell lung cancer. The CDR3 is 12 residues long. The V and J ends lost 7 bases and 6 bases respectively, with 10 bases between them. The germline V gene encodes CDR1 LNHDA and CDR2 SQIVND (reference sequence). Concerning this clone: Its antigen remains unknown.

Generated by immunoSEQ multiplex PCR, the TCRdb table keeps only in-frame clones and is missing some. Altogether some 51,000 clones are present, 70% to 90% being singletons, with the ten largest covering roughly 5.1%. Findings of the study overall: Elevated blood T cell density was associated with longer overall survival.

The rearrangement joins TRBV19 to TRBJ2-1; possibly TRBD1 for D (5 bases). This specimen consisted of peripheral blood, obtained before any cancer treatment. The receptor was isolated from a woman aged 40 to 75 with stage I lung adenocarcinoma. CDR3 in DNA: TGTGCCAGTAAGAGCAGGGTCAATGAGCAGTTCTTC. Protein: CASKSRVNEQFF.